The 14 T cell receptor beta chains given below trace back to one sample, sequenced in a study of tumor-infiltrating lymphocytes in oesophageal squamous cell carcinoma. TCRdb recomputed calls from the PCR reads with MiXCR, one row per CDR3 protein. The sample holds fewer than 11,000 distinct CDR3 sequences, about 61% seen once. The sample taken for sequencing was esophageal tumor tissue. The source is a male donor with esophageal squamous cell carcinoma.

This clonotype is labeled hyperexpanded. The chain links TRBV24-1 to TRBJ2-6, with D perhaps matching TRBD1 (5 bases). CDR3 length: 16 amino acids. Germline CDR1 and CDR2: KGHDR and SFDVKD. Trimming stripped 0 bases from V and 1 base from J, with 6 bases between. The CDR3 bases are TGTGCCACCAGTGATTTGAGGGGTTCTGGGGCCAACGTCCTGACTTTC. This sequence encodes CATSDLRGSGANVLTF.

The genes are TRBV7-9 and TRBJ2-6; D call uncertain. V dropped 6 bases and J dropped 0 bases, with 15 bases sitting between them. Germline V lookup: CDR1 SEHNR, CDR2 FQNEAQ (reference sequence). The CDR3 spans 17 residues. The CDR3 protein is CASRGPTSSSGANVLTF. The CDR3 region has the DNA TGTGCCAGCAGGGGCCCCACTTCCTCCTCTGGGGCCAACGTCCTGACTTTC. Based on the CDR3 plus reference TRBV7-9 and TRBJ2-6, the full variable domain is DTGVSQNPRHKITKRGQNVTFRCDPISEHNRLYWYRQTLGQGPEFLTYFQNEAQLEKSRLLSDRFSAERPKGSFSTLEIQRTEQGDSAMYLCASRGPTSSSGANVLTFGAGSRLTVL.

The chain carries TRBV6-6 and TRBJ2-1; no reliable D call. From germline, CDR1 is MNHNY and CDR2 SVGAGI (reference sequence). The ends were cut back, 0 bases at V and 5 bases at J, with 11 bases in the middle. The CDR3 sequence is 15 residues long. The chain's CDR3 is CASSYSSRRDNEQFF. The CDR3 DNA is TGTGCCAGCAGTTACTCGAGCAGGAGAGACAATGAGCAGTTCTTC.

J is TRBJ2-5 and V is TRBV7-4; 9 bases agree with TRBD1. The tail of the sequence fits TRBJ2-7 better, so the J call may be wrong. Looked up from germline, CDR1 is SGHVT and CDR2 is SQSDAQ. The CDR3 totals 15 residues. DNA for the CDR3: TGTGCCAGCAGCCCCAGGACAGGGGAAATCTACGAGCAGTACTTC. This encodes CASSPRTGEIYEQYF.

The CDR3 nucleotides are TGTGCCACCAGTGATGCCCTAGCGGGGACGAACACTAGCACAGATACGCAGTATTTT. Protein: CATSDALAGTNTSTDTQYF. This sequence joins TRBV24-1 and TRBJ2-3, with 9 nucleotides matching TRBD2. CDR1 KGHDR and CDR2 SFDVKD come from the germline V gene. Trimming took 3 bases from V and 0 from J; bases not matched to a gene: 12. The CDR3 consists of 19 residues.

This clonotype was observed a handful of times. The rearrangement links TRBV7-6 to TRBJ2-3, with D perhaps assigned TRBD1 or TRBD2 (5 bases each). Germline lookup yields CDR1 SGHVS and CDR2 FNYEAQ. The CDR3 contains 15 residues. The V and J ends lost 1 base and 0 bases respectively, with 8 bases between them. The CDR3 region has the DNA TGTGCCAGCAGCTTAGGGGGGATTAGCACAGATACGCAGTATTTT. Its protein product is CASSLGGISTDTQYF.

This clonotype showed up just a few times. It may be a read error: a sequence one base away is much more abundant. The CDR3 DNA reads as TGTGCCACCAGAACTAGCGGGAAGACCGGGGAGCTGTATTTT. Encoded protein: CATRTSGKTGELYF. J is TRBJ2-3 and V is TRBV24-1; 10 nucleotides line up with TRBD2. V was clipped by 7 bases and J by 14 bases; unmatched bases: 14. CDR3 length equals 14 residues. CDR1 is KGHDR and CDR2 is SFDVKD in the germline V gene.

The gene calls are TRBV7-3 and TRBJ2-1; D not certain. This CDR3 is 14 amino acids long. V lost 6 bases to trimming and J lost 4 bases, with 13 bases between them. Germline assignment: CDR1 SGHTA and CDR2 FQGTGA. CDR3 in DNA: TGTGCCAGCAGTCCAGAGACCAGTTACAATGAGCAGTTCTTC. It is translated as CASSPETSYNEQFF.

This clonotype was counted between two and nine times. The V gene is TRBV7-9, the J gene TRBJ2-3; 10 bases align to TRBD1. Germline CDR1 is SEHNR and CDR2 is FQNEAQ (reference sequence). The CDR3 is 17 amino acids. Trimming at V came to 5 bases and at J to 4 bases, leaving 12 bases not matched to a gene. The CDR3 reads CASSAVWDRGFADTQYF. CDR3 DNA: TGTGCCAGCAGCGCAGTATGGGACAGGGGTTTCGCAGATACGCAGTATTTT.

The J gene is TRBJ2-4, the V gene TRBV28; 10 bases are a match to TRBD1. The J call may be mistaken, given a closer DNA end match to TRBJ1-2. Germline-derived CDR1 and CDR2 are MDHEN and SYDVKM. CDR3 length: 15 amino acids. The CDR3 DNA reads TGTGCCAGCAGTTTATTGGTGGGACAGGGGCACGGCTACACCTTC. Its protein product is CASSLLVGQGHGYTF.

This clonotype was seen once. V usage is TRBV6-1 and J usage is TRBJ1-5; a weak D match, TRBD1 (6 bases). The germline gives CDR1 MNHNS, CDR2 SASEGT. The V end lost 6 bases, the J end lost 3 bases, and 9 bases lay between the germline ends. This CDR3 spans 13 amino acids. CDR3 amino acids: CASRGHINQPQHF. The CDR3 nucleotides read TGTGCCAGCAGGGGACACATCAATCAGCCCCAGCATTTT.

The chain carries TRBV5-6 and TRBJ2-7; D unclear. The J call is in doubt because the DNA end fits TRBJ2-5 better. Germline CDR1 reads SGHDT; CDR2 reads YYEEEE. This CDR3 contains 12 residues. CDR3 in amino acids: CASSFARETQYF. CDR3 DNA sequence: TGTGCCAGCAGCTTCGCCCGTGAGACCCAGTACTTC.

In the case of this clonotype: The junction does not match germline at one end; this may be a read error. The J gene is TRBJ2-4, the V gene TRBV18, with 8 nucleotides matching TRBD1. There are 15 residues in the CDR3. From germline, CDR1 is KGHSH and CDR2 LQKENI. DNA of the CDR3: TGTGCCAGCTCTCCCCCAGGACAGGGCTCCTACGAGCAGTACTTT. This gives the protein CASSPPGQGSYEQYF.

Here the CDR3 DNA reads TGTGCCAGCAGTTTTAGTCAGGGTCACACCGGGGAGCTGTTTTTT. The encoded protein is CASSFSQGHTGELFF. This rearrangement joins TRBV27 to TRBJ2-2, with a possible D match to TRBD1 (5 bases). The CDR3 covers 15 residues. Trimming shortened V by 3 bases and J by 3 bases, and 11 bases separated the two germline ends. In germline, CDR1 is MNHEY, CDR2 SMNVEV (reference sequence).